This T cell receptor (beta chain) was documented in a study of CD8+CD57+ T cells in acquired aplastic anemia. Study-wide context: DNA from sorted CD4+ and CD8+ cells averaged roughly 3.2 ug.

CDR1 and CDR2 (germline): MNHNY, SVGAGI (reference sequence). The length of the CDR3 is 14 residues. The V end lost 10 bases, the J end lost 4 bases, and 17 bases lay between the germline ends. Genomic DNA provided the template from which TCR beta VDJ and CDR3 profiles were obtained. TCRdb reprocessed the reads via MiXCR and lists one record per CDR3 protein. The sample holds hundreds of thousands of distinct CDR3 sequences, around 68% seen once. Material: sorted CD4+, CD8+, or CD8+CD57+ T cells (not recorded which) from PBMCs. The rearrangement links TRBV6-6 to TRBJ2-1; D perhaps matches TRBD2 (6 bases). This TCR derives from a human donor in good health, serving as a control. CDR3 coding DNA: TGTGCCACCAGAGTAGCTGGGGGGTACAATGAGCAGTTCTTC. The encoded protein is CATRVAGGYNEQFF.